This T cell receptor (beta chain) stems from a study of radiotherapy plus CTLA-4 blockade in lung cancer. As for the study in general: Of all patients, around 20% responded objectively and roughly 31% showed disease control.

This clone has more than one count but fewer than ten. Data came from immunoSEQ multiplex PCR; TCRdb stores just in-frame clones and leaves some out. The table shows around 77,000 clones, with over 65% occurring only once. CTLA-4 blockade using ipilimumab, together with focal radiation, was received by patients with chemo-refractory metastatic non-small-cell lung cancer. V dropped 4 bases and J dropped 4 bases, with 20 bases sitting between them. Germline values: CDR1 SGHNT, CDR2 YYREEE (reference sequence). The CDR3 sequence is 16 residues long. The chain links TRBV5-4 to TRBJ1-1, with a tentative D call TRBD1 (5 bases). This clonotype was obtained from a human donor with non-small cell lung cancer whose response to radiotherapy plus ipilimumab could not be evaluated. Specimen: peripheral blood, collected from a patient treated with radiotherapy plus ipilimumab. CDR3: CASSQDLLRGGTEAFF. The CDR3 DNA follows: TGTGCCAGCAGCCAAGATCTATTACGGGGGGGCACTGAAGCTTTCTTT.